These 27 T cell receptor beta chains were all obtained from the same sample, sequenced in a study of T cell responses to AZD1222 COVID-19 vaccine (TCRdb year 2021). The library was obtained by the immunoSEQ multiplex PCR assay. As stored in TCRdb, this immuneACCESS dataset retains in-frame rearrangements with V and J assigned. A fraction of the clones does not appear; measured against another copy, unresolved V genes explain less than half of the discrepancy, and the remainder lacks a known reason. The sample yields 100,000 or so clones; around 90% were counted once. The ten largest clones take up about 1.8% of the sample. The time point label on this specimen signifies: baseline before first vaccination. Sequenced here: peripheral blood, sampled on day 0 of AZD1222 vaccination. All receptors come from an adult in good health.

A word on this clone: Other DNA sequences in this sample translate to the same CDR3. The chain has TRBV7-2 and TRBJ2-5, with TRBD2 identical over 9 bases. The CDR3 totals 16 residues. Germline CDR1 SGHTA, CDR2 FQGNSA. The V gene end was trimmed by 1 base and the J gene end by 2 bases; junction bases not matched to a gene: 5. The CDR3 DNA reads as TGTGCCAGCAGCTTAGTGGTAGCGGGGGCTCAAGAGACCCAGTACTTC. This encodes CASSLVVAGAQETQYF.

The genes are TRBV7-2 and TRBJ2-1; TRBD1 or TRBD2 may be the D gene (6 bases each). The CDR3 runs to 13 residues. Per the germline V gene, CDR1 is SGHTA and CDR2 is FQGNSA. V gave up 4 bases and J gave up 9 bases, with 13 bases separating them. CDR3 loop: CASSWDGGAEQFF. The CDR3 DNA follows: TGTGCCAGCAGCTGGGACGGGGGCGCTGAGCAGTTCTTC.

A note on this clone: One end of the junction does not line up with germline, which may come from a read error. The V gene is TRBV12-3 or TRBV12-4, the J gene TRBJ1-1; D ambiguous. The CDR3 consists of 13 residues. The CDR3 DNA reads TGTGCCAGCAGTTTGGGCGTGAAGACTGAAGCTTTCTTT. It encodes CASSLGVKTEAFF.

This clone has just one count. The chain carries TRBV30 and TRBJ2-7, with unresolved D. This CDR3 contains 15 residues. Trimming stripped 0 bases from V and 3 bases from J, with 15 bases between. Germline V gene sequence: CDR1 GTSNPN, CDR2 SVGIG (reference sequence). CDR3 in amino acids: CAWSVPSRRIYEQYF. For the CDR3, the DNA is TGTGCCTGGAGTGTACCCTCTAGGAGAATCTACGAGCAGTACTTC.

The chain links TRBV27 to TRBJ2-1; tentative D call: TRBD2 (7 bases). Trimming left V 6 bases short and J 4 bases short, with 22 bases between. In germline, CDR1 is MNHEY, CDR2 SMNVEV (reference sequence). This CDR3 has 17 amino acids. The CDR3 sequence is CASSPIGRGGGYNEQFF. CDR3 nucleotide sequence: TGTGCCAGCAGCCCTATTGGGAGGGGAGGGGGGTACAATGAGCAGTTCTTC.

This chain joins TRBV6-5 and TRBJ1-2; D gene uncertain. The V gene lost 5 bases and the J gene lost 0 bases, with 4 bases spanning the gap. The germline V gene encodes CDR1 MNHEY and CDR2 SVGAGI. The CDR3 consists of 12 residues. As DNA, the CDR3 is TGTGCCAGCAGTCGTGCTAACTATGGCTACACCTTC. This sequence encodes CASSRANYGYTF.

This chain connects TRBV19 to TRBJ2-5; possibly TRBD2 for D (6 bases). Judging by the DNA end, TRBJ2-7 fits better; the J call may be wrong. The CDR3 totals 13 residues. Germline assignment: CDR1 LNHDA and CDR2 SQIVND (reference sequence). The CDR3 sequence is CASSGGLSYEQYF. The CDR3 DNA reads TGTGCCAGTAGTGGGGGACTTTCCTACGAGCAGTACTTC.

The chain employs TRBV15 and TRBJ2-5; weak D call: TRBD1 (5 bases). Per germline, CDR1 LNHNV and CDR2 YYDKDF (reference sequence). The CDR3 has 15 amino acids. V was clipped by 4 bases and J by 5 bases, with 17 bases between them. CDR3 nucleotides: TGTGCCACCAGCATACGACGGAATCCAGGGGAGACCCAGTACTTC. This gives the protein CATSIRRNPGETQYF.

This chain links TRBV19 with TRBJ1-2; TRBD1 is a possible D gene (5 bases). The germline V gene has CDR1 LNHDA and CDR2 SQIVND (reference sequence). Trimming removed 8 bases from V and 4 bases from J, with 14 bases in between. CDR3 size: 13 residues. The CDR3 DNA follows: TGTGCCAGTGGGGGATGGGCTCCCTATGGCTACACCTTC. Protein sequence: CASGGWAPYGYTF.

The chain employs TRBV9 and TRBJ1-3, with D hard to call. CDR3 length: 15 amino acids. V was shortened by 4 bases and J by 3 bases, with 14 bases between the two germline ends. The germline CDR1 and CDR2 sequences are SGDLS and YYNGEE. CDR3 sequence: CASSPSGDVGNTIYF. The CDR3 DNA sequence: TGTGCCAGCAGCCCCAGTGGGGATGTTGGAAACACCATATATTTT.

The V and J genes are TRBV7-9 and TRBJ2-7; 9 bases map to TRBD1. From germline, CDR1 is SEHNR and CDR2 FQNEAQ (reference sequence). J lost 3 bases, V lost 5 bases, and 5 bases had no gene match. This CDR3 spans 14 amino acids. CDR3 in DNA: TGTGCCAGCAGCCAACCGGGACAGGGCTACGAGCAGTACTTC. Translating gives CASSQPGQGYEQYF. Full variable domain (outside the CDR3, taken from reference TRBV7-9 and TRBJ2-7): DTGVSQNPRHKITKRGQNVTFRCDPISEHNRLYWYRQTLGQGPEFLTYFQNEAQLEKSRLLSDRFSAERPKGSFSTLEIQRTEQGDSAMYLCASSQPGQGYEQYFGPGTRLTVT.

The gene calls are TRBV7-3 and TRBJ2-3; D not certain. CDR1 SGHTA and CDR2 FQGTGA come from the germline V gene. The CDR3 is made up of 14 amino acids. Trimming shortened V by 2 bases and J by 0 bases, and 6 bases separated the two germline ends. The CDR3 is CASSLGQSTDTQYF. The CDR3 nucleotides are TGTGCCAGCAGCTTAGGGCAGAGCACAGATACGCAGTATTTT.

This chain connects TRBV7-2 to TRBJ1-6; a weak D match, TRBD1 (6 bases). Germline CDR1 and CDR2: SGHTA and FQGNSA. This CDR3 contains 18 residues. The V end was cut by 1 base, the J end by 7 bases, with 20 bases between. CDR3 sequence: CASSLGPLGGRGNSPLHF. The DNA for the CDR3 is TGTGCCAGCAGCTTAGGGCCATTGGGGGGCAGGGGAAATTCACCCCTCCACTTT.

The V gene is TRBV7-9, the J gene TRBJ2-7, with D hard to call. In germline, CDR1 is SEHNR, CDR2 FQNEAQ (reference sequence). V was shortened by 2 bases and J by 3 bases, with 14 bases between the two germline ends. CDR3 size: 15 residues. CDR3 in DNA: TGTGCCAGCAGCTTAAATACGGCCGCAAACTACGAGCAGTACTTC. Protein sequence: CASSLNTAANYEQYF.

This clone has more than one count but fewer than ten. This sequence joins TRBV15 and TRBJ2-3, with D maybe TRBD1 (7 bases). V dropped 3 bases and J dropped 7 bases, with 20 bases sitting between them. This CDR3 has 16 amino acids. Germline assignment: CDR1 LNHNV and CDR2 YYDKDF (reference sequence). In DNA, the CDR3 is TGTGCCACCAGCAGTCGACAGGGAGGCCCTACAAATACGCAGTATTTT. This sequence encodes CATSSRQGGPTNTQYF. Variable domain in full (rest from reference TRBV15 and TRBJ2-3): DAMVIQNPRYQVTQFGKPVTLSCSQTLNHNVMYWYQQKSSQAPKLLFHYYDKDFNNEADTPDNFQSRRPNTSFCFLDIRSPGLGDTAMYLCATSSRQGGPTNTQYFGPGTRLTVL.

The chain uses TRBV7-2 and TRBJ1-3; 7 nucleotides line up with TRBD1. The CDR3 loop spans 17 amino acids. Germline V gene data show CDR1 as SGHTA and CDR2 as FQGNSA. The J segment lost 0 bases and the V segment lost 5 bases, leaving 10 bases of the junction unmatched. The CDR3 region is CASSEIPGQSSGNTIYF. CDR3 coding DNA: TGTGCCAGCAGCGAAATTCCGGGACAGAGCTCTGGAAACACCATATATTTT.

The chain combines TRBV4-1 with TRBJ1-3, with D unclear. The CDR3 covers 15 residues. Per germline, CDR1 MGHRA and CDR2 YSYEKL. V was pared by 0 bases and J by 4 bases, with 10 bases between. CDR3 protein: CASSQDRTPGNTIYF. DNA of the CDR3: TGCGCCAGCAGCCAAGATCGGACTCCAGGAAACACCATATATTTT.

The chain links TRBV4-2 to TRBJ2-1; tentative D call: TRBD1 (6 bases). Trimming removed 8 bases at V and 3 bases at J, with 17 bases between. The CDR3 runs to 15 residues. CDR1 LGHNA and CDR2 YNFKEQ come from the germline V gene. The CDR3 sequence is CASGPDRSFYNEQFF. As DNA, the CDR3 is TGTGCCAGCGGGCCCGACAGGTCGTTCTACAATGAGCAGTTCTTC.

This chain links TRBV5-8 with TRBJ2-5; D is unclear. The germline gives CDR1 SGHTS, CDR2 YDEGEE. The CDR3 loop spans 15 amino acids. The germline V and J ends were trimmed by 3 bases and 4 bases, with 16 bases remaining between them. The CDR3 bases are TGTGCCAGCAGCTCCCGGGCCCAACCTCGAGAGACCCAGTACTTC. It is translated as CASSSRAQPRETQYF.

The chain joins TRBV28 to TRBJ1-3; no clear D. Per germline, CDR1 MDHEN and CDR2 SYDVKM. The CDR3 is 15 amino acids. The ends were cut back, 7 bases at V and 0 bases at J, with 13 bases in the middle. CDR3 nucleotides: TGTGCCAGCAAATCCGGTACCGCCTCTGGAAACACCATATATTTT. It translates to CASKSGTASGNTIYF.

V and J are TRBV27 and TRBJ2-1; 10 bases agree with TRBD2. J gave up 9 bases and V 6 bases, and 11 bases lay outside the gene matches. CDR3 length equals 15 residues. Germline loops: CDR1 MNHEY, CDR2 SMNVEV (reference sequence). In nucleotides, the CDR3 is TGTGCCAGCAGAGGAGGGACTAGCGCCAGGAGTGAGCAGTTCTTC. It translates to CASRGGTSARSEQFF.

J is TRBJ1-2 and V is TRBV7-9; D is perhaps TRBD1 (6 bases). V was clipped by 1 base and J by 7 bases, with 16 bases between them. Germline CDR1 and CDR2: SEHNR and FQNEAQ (reference sequence). This CDR3 has 15 residues. As DNA, the CDR3 is TGTGCCAGCAGCTTAGACGGGGGGCGGGCGATTGGCTACACCTTC. Its protein is CASSLDGGRAIGYTF.

The J gene is TRBJ1-1, the V gene TRBV7-4; a weak D match, TRBD1 (6 bases). The germline V gene has CDR1 SGHVT and CDR2 SQSDAQ. Trimming removed 1 base from V and 1 base from J, with 16 bases in between. CDR3 length: 17 residues. CDR3 sequence (DNA): TGTGCCAGCAGCTTAGACCGGCCTCAGGGGAAGAACACTGAAGCTTTCTTT. Amino acids: CASSLDRPQGKNTEAFF.

V and J are TRBV27 and TRBJ2-7; 8 positions match TRBD1. CDR1 MNHEY and CDR2 SMNVEV come from the germline V gene (reference sequence). The length of the CDR3 is 18 residues. J gave up 2 bases and V 3 bases, and 15 bases lay outside the gene matches. CDR3 sequence: CASSLGWAGGAQTYEQYF. DNA for the CDR3: TGTGCCAGCAGTTTGGGGTGGGCAGGGGGCGCTCAGACCTACGAGCAGTACTTC.

The chain combines TRBV3-1 (or the pseudogene TRBV3-2) with TRBJ2-1; a possible D gene is TRBD2 (6 bases). The V gene lost 0 bases and the J gene lost 2 bases, with 14 bases spanning the gap. The length of the CDR3 is 17 residues. Germline V lookup: CDR1 LGHDT, CDR2 YNNKEL (reference sequence). Here the CDR3 reads CASSQEEVGGPYNEQFF. The DNA for the CDR3 is TGTGCCAGCAGCCAAGAGGAGGTTGGAGGGCCCTACAATGAGCAGTTCTTC.

Only one count was recorded for this clone. The chain joins TRBV18 to TRBJ1-2; 9 bases are a match to TRBD1. Losses at the gene ends were 8 bases for V and 5 bases for J; bases not matched to a gene: 9. The CDR3 is 14 amino acids. CDR1 and CDR2 from the germline V gene are KGHSH and LQKENI. The CDR3 is CASTPVGTGYGYTF. CDR3 in DNA: TGTGCCAGCACCCCGGTCGGGACAGGGTATGGCTACACCTTC.

V is TRBV9 and J is TRBJ2-7; 8 bases map to TRBD2. The CDR3 sequence is 15 residues long. Losses at the gene ends were 0 bases for V and 3 bases for J; bases not matched to a gene: 5. Germline loops: CDR1 SGDLS, CDR2 YYNGEE. The DNA for the CDR3 is TGTGCCAGCAGCGTAGGTCTAGCGGGTTTCTACGAGCAGTACTTC. Translated: CASSVGLAGFYEQYF.